This T cell receptor beta chain was sequenced in a study of T cell responses to AZD1222 COVID-19 vaccine. The overall study: Second-dose recipients at about 4 or about 12 weeks were treated as one pooled group. Study observations and caveats: Once two AZD1222 doses were given, Spike-specific TCR breadth and depth went up.

The length of the CDR3 is 13 residues. The V and J ends lost 5 bases and 5 bases respectively, with 12 bases between them. For this clone: The antigen is not known.

Sequencing used immunoSEQ multiplex PCR; TCRdb keeps in-frame clones, though not all of them. The sample gives fewer than 130,000 clones, about nine tenths of which show up once; 1.6% is in the top ten. The chain is built from TRBV12-3 or TRBV12-4 and TRBJ1-2, with no clear D. The receptor was isolated from an adult in good health. The sequences come from peripheral blood, collected on day 0 of AZD1222 vaccination. The CDR3 DNA reads as TGTGCCAGCAGTCCCGGGCCATTGTATGGCTACACCTTC. Protein sequence: CASSPGPLYGYTF.